This TCR beta chain was found in a study of blood T cell repertoires in COVID-19 (dated by TCRdb to 2019 to 2021). As for the study more broadly: The collaborator samples originated in the United States, Italy and Spain and spanned the acute and convalescent phases of COVID-19. Sample metadata almost always included a de-identified subject ID, COVID-19 status, age in years and sex. The material from the prospective study consisted of cDNA or gDNA derived from T cells, B-cell-depleted T cells, or PBMCs. HLA class I and class II types, where available, came from metadata supplied by the sample provider rather than from assay-based typing. The repertoires were released in a freely available public database meant as a resource for research on the immune response to SARS-CoV-2. Deeply sampled blood TCRbeta repertoires from subjects exposed to, actively infected with, or recovered from COVID-19 were included in the dataset. The samples were drawn from the first 160 participants of the ongoing ImmuneRACE study and from 950 to 1,500 subjects provided by 6 global collaborators. What the research found in general, with its limitations: Clinical and demographic metadata were provided uncurated, with the amount varying by source and participant.

Enrolling through a virtual design, the prospective study's participants ranged in age from roughly 18 to 90 years and lived across more than 20 United States geographic areas. In the prospective study, cohorts were assigned on the basis of participant-reported clinical history obtained from a screening survey and a study questionnaire. Exposed participants were defined as having been in contact with someone with a PCR-confirmed or clinician-diagnosed COVID-19 case within 2 weeks of study entry. Mobile phlebotomists in the prospective study collected whole blood, serum and a nasopharyngeal or oropharyngeal swab from every participant. Participants in the prospective study had the option to provide additional blood draws and questionnaires over a roughly two-month period. Before DNA extraction, prospective study blood samples were shipped either frozen or at room temperature. As for this clone: Its antigen target is currently unknown. Within one base of it there is no much larger clone, and no base qualities were kept.

TCRbeta CDR3 regions were amplified from genomic DNA using the immunoSEQ Assay, a bias-controlled multiplex PCR. Concerning the study's data processing: The number of nucleated cells in each sample was estimated from the amplification of reference gene primers within the assay. Sequence reads were collapsed and filtered to measure the absolute abundance of every unique TCRbeta CDR3 rearrangement. For each sample, productive Simpson clonality was calculated by taking the square root of Simpson's diversity index across productive rearrangements. Sourced from immuneACCESS, this table was stored by TCRdb with only in-frame sequences that have V and J called. A share of the clones is absent; for the studies checked, an unresolved V gene accounts for under half, and the remainder has no known explanation. From that table come the V and J calls and clone size; the DNA was used to work out D and trimming. A total of fewer than 350,000 clones appear in this sample, around 85% of them only once. 1.9% of the sample is held by the ten biggest clonotypes.

Here V drops 5 bases and J drops 5 bases, and the junction holds 13 bases not matched to any gene. From its cysteine to its phenylalanine, the CDR3 spans 17 amino acids. The entry retains the CDR3 DNA only, 51 bases that are in frame from base 1. The CDR1 and CDR2 encoded by the germline V gene are MGHRA and YSYEKL. Rearrangement joined TRBV4-1 to TRBJ2-1; TRBD2 aligns with 9 central bases. The clonotype was recovered from a woman in her 30s who had been exposed to COVID-19. Input material: PBMCs or T cells enriched from blood (not recorded which). The DNA is as follows: TGCGCCAGCAGCGCCTACTCCGGGACTAGCACCGACAATGAGCAGTTCTTC. Its product reads: CASSAYSGTSTDNEQFF.